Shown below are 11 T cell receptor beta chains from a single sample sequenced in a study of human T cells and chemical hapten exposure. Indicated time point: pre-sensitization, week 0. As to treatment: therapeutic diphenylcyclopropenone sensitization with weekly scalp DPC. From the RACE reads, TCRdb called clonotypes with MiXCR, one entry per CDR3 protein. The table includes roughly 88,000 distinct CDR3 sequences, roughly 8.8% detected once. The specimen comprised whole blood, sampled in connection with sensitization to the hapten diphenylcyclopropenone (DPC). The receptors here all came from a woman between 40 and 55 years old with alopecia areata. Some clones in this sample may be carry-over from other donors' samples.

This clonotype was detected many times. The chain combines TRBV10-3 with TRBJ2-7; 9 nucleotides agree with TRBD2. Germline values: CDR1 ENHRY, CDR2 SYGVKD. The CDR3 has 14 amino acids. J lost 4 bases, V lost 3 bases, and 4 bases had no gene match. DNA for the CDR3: TGTGCCATCAGTGAAGGAGCGGGGGGTTACGAGCAGTACTTC. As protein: CAISEGAGGYEQYF.

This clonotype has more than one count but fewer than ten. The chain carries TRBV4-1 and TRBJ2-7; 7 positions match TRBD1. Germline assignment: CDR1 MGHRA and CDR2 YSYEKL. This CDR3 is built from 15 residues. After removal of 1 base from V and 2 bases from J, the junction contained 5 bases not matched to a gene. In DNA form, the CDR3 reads TGCGCCAGCAGCCAAGCTGACAGGGTGCCCTACGAGCAGTACTTC. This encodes CASSQADRVPYEQYF.

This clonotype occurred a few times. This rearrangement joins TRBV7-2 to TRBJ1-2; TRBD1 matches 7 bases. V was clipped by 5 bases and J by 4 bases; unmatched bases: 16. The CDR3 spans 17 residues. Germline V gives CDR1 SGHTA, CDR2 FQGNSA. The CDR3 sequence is CASSPSRQGGLGYGYTF. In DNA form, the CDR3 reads TGTGCCAGCAGCCCATCAAGACAGGGAGGGTTAGGCTATGGCTACACCTTC.

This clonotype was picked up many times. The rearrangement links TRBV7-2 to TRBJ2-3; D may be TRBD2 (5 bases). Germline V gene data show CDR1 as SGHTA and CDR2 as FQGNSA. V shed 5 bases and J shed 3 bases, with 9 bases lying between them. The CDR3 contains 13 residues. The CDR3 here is CASSRSVTDTQYF. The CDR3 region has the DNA TGTGCCAGCAGCCGTAGCGTAACAGATACGCAGTATTTT.

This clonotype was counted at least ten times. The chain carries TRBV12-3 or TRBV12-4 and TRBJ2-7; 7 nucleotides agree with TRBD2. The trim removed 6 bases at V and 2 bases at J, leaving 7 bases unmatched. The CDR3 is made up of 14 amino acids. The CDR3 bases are TGTGCCAGCAGGCTGGGGGGGAACGCCTACGAGCAGTACTTC. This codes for CASRLGGNAYEQYF.

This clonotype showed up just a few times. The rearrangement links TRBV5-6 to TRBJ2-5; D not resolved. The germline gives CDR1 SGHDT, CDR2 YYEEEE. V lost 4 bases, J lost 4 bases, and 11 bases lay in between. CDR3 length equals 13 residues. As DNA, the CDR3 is TGTGCCAGCAGCCCACCCGACTTAGAGACCCAGTACTTC. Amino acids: CASSPPDLETQYF.

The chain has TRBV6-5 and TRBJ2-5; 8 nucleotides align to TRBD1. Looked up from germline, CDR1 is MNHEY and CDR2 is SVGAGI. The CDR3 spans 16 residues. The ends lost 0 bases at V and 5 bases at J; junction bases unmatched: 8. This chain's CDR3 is CASSYSGSGGAETQYF. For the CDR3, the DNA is TGTGCCAGCAGTTACTCCGGCTCAGGGGGCGCGGAGACCCAGTACTTC.

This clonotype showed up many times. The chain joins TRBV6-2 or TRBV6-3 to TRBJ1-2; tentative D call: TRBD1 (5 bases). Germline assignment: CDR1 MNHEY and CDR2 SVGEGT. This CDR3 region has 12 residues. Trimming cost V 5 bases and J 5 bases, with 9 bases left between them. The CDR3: CASSRTNYGYTF. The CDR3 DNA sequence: TGTGCCAGCAGTCGGACAAATTATGGCTACACCTTC.

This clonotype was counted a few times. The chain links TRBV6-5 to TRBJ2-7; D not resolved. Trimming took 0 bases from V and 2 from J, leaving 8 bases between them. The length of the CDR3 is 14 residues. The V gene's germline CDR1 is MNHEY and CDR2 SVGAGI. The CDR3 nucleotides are TGTGCCAGCAGTTACTCGCACAGTACCTACGAGCAGTACTTC. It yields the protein CASSYSHSTYEQYF.

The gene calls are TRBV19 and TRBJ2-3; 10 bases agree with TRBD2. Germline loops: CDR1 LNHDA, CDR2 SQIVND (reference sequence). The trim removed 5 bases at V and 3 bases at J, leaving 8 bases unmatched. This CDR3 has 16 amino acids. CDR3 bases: TGTGCCAGTAGTTCCAAACTAGCGGGGAAGACAGATACGCAGTATTTT. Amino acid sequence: CASSSKLAGKTDTQYF.

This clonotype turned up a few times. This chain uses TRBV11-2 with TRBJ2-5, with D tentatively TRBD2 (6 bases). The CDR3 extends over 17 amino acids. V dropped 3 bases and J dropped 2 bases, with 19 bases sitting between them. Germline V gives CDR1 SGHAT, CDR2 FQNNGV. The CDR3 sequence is CASSFGPLLGTQETQYF. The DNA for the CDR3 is TGTGCCAGCAGCTTTGGCCCTCTCCTCGGGACTCAAGAGACCCAGTACTTC.